The T cell receptor beta chain under discussion was sequenced for a study of shared clonotypes between healthy human individuals. Looking at the study overall: Each donor contributed plates that comprised three CD4 naive, three CD4 memory, two CD8 naive and one CD8 memory.

The CDR3 is 13 residues long. V lost 5 bases to trimming and J lost 5 bases, with 12 bases between them. Germline CDR1 and CDR2: SSHAT and FNYEAQ (reference sequence). Assay: immunoSEQ multiplex PCR; the TCRdb copy retains only in-frame clones and omits some. Of some 1,100,000 clones listed, 75% to 80% were seen once; the top ten hold more than 0.5%. Adult donors, all healthy and HIV-negative, had no recent acute infections or vaccinations. Every donor was a Caucasian adult from Nashville, Tennessee. The rearrangement links TRBV7-7 to TRBJ1-2; D uncertain. This TCR came from a man between 18 and 29 years old in good health. Some clones in this sample may be carry-over from other donors' samples. Input material: memory CD4+ T cells from PBMCs. Subset here: CD45RA-negative fraction. The CDR3 region has the DNA TGTGCCAGCAGCCCTCTCCCGGCGTATGGCTACACCTTC. This translates into CASSPLPAYGYTF.